This TCR beta chain derives from a study of T cell responses to AZD1222 COVID-19 vaccine. General study findings and limits: Reports indicate that nearly half of spike-specific TCRs are directed at unmutated variant regions. Spike-wide coverage was observed for vaccine-associated CD4 TCRs, with dominant responses at 160-218 and 743-854.

On this clone: Its antigen is unidentified.

The table came from immunoSEQ multiplex PCR; TCRdb's copy has only in-frame clones and leaves some out. The profile shows 75,000 to 90,000 clones, less than 95% of them singletons. The CDR3 runs to 14 residues. Per the germline V gene, CDR1 is LNHNV and CDR2 is YYDKDF (reference sequence). V was cut by 1 base and J by 8 bases, with 12 bases left in between. V and J are TRBV15 and TRBJ2-1; D possibly uses TRBD1 or TRBD2 (5 bases each). The sequence came from an adult who received the AZD1222 COVID-19 vaccine. The sample in question was peripheral blood, obtained 28 days after the second AZD1222 dose. The CDR3 DNA reads as TGTGCCACCAGCAGAGGCTGGGGGAGCGATGAGCAGTTCTTC. This gives the protein CATSRGWGSDEQFF.